Each of the 5 T cell receptor beta chains below was sequenced from the same sample in a study of shared clonotypes between healthy human individuals. Sequencing was performed with immunoSEQ multiplex PCR; in TCRdb, only in-frame clones are kept and a portion is missing. This sample has a few hundred thousand clones; roughly 91% occur once, and the top ten carry around 15%. Sequencing used memory CD8+ T cells sorted from blood. Stated subset: CD45RO+ cells pooled with CCR7-negative TemRA cells. The receptors stem from a man in his late teens or twenties in good health.

This chain joins TRBV29-1 and TRBJ1-1; D remains ambiguous. The length of the CDR3 is 12 residues. V was pared by 7 bases and J by 0 bases, with 9 bases between. Germline CDR1 and CDR2: SQVTM and ANQGSEA. This CDR3 is CSAWTMNTEAFF. CDR3 bases: TGCAGCGCCTGGACTATGAACACTGAAGCTTTCTTT.

The rearrangement joins TRBV4-1 to TRBJ2-7; weak D call: TRBD2 (5 bases). Germline values: CDR1 MGHRA, CDR2 YSYEKL. The CDR3 contains 14 residues. With 4 bases removed from V and 3 bases from J, the gap between germline ends came to 13 bases. The CDR3 DNA reads as TGCGCCAGCAGCCCGCGGGTGGCTTTCTACGAGCAGTACTTC. Protein sequence: CASSPRVAFYEQYF.

In its sample, this clone was seen a few times. The chain combines TRBV14 with TRBJ2-1; D ambiguous. V was cut by 0 bases and J by 13 bases, with 13 bases left in between. This CDR3 has 13 residues. CDR1 SGHDN and CDR2 FVKESK come from the germline V gene. CDR3 in amino acids: CASSQDKGFLQFF. In DNA, the CDR3 is TGTGCCAGCAGCCAAGATAAAGGCTTCCTCCAGTTCTTC. The full variable domain, completed using reference TRBV14 and TRBJ2-1, is EAGVTQFPSHSVIEKGQTVTLRCDPISGHDNLYWYRRVMGKEIKFLLHFVKESKQDESGMPNNRFLAERTGGTYSTLKVQPAELEDSGVYFCASSQDKGFLQFFGPGTRLTVL.

V gene TRBV6-1 combines with J gene TRBJ2-7; possibly TRBD1 or TRBD2 for D (5 bases each). The ends were cut back, 2 bases at V and 5 bases at J, with 16 bases in the middle. Germline lookup yields CDR1 MNHNS and CDR2 SASEGT. This CDR3 region has 15 residues. The CDR3 reads CASSEWRGDWDEQYF. CDR3 DNA: TGTGCCAGCAGTGAATGGAGAGGGGATTGGGACGAGCAGTACTTC.

This chain links TRBV13 with TRBJ2-2; 10 nucleotides align to TRBD1. This CDR3 has 18 residues. CDR1 is PRHDT, CDR2 FYEKMQ, per germline (reference sequence). The trim removed 5 bases at V and 6 bases at J, leaving 15 bases unmatched. The CDR3 protein is CASSLRDRGDLGAGELFF. DNA of the CDR3: TGTGCCAGCAGCCTCAGGGACAGGGGAGACCTGGGAGCCGGGGAGCTGTTTTTT.